These 7 T cell receptor beta chains originate from one sample sequenced in a study of OX40 agonist ivuxolimab in advanced cancers. Sequenced by immunoSEQ multiplex PCR; TCRdb stores in-frame clones only, minus some. This repertoire shows more than 70,000 clones, about 90% found once; its top ten account for 9% to 10%. Material: CD4+ or CD8+ T cells sorted from blood, obtained in a trial of the OX40 agonist ivuxolimab. All receptors derive from an adult with an advanced solid tumor such as melanoma, head and neck, liver or kidney cancer.

The chain employs TRBV5-4 and TRBJ2-4; either TRBD1 or TRBD2 may fit D (5 bases each). The V gene lost 0 bases and the J gene lost 6 bases, with 7 bases spanning the gap. The CDR3 runs to 13 residues. The germline V gene encodes CDR1 SGHNT and CDR2 YYREEE (reference sequence). CDR3 protein: CASSLAGPNIQYF. CDR3 nucleotide sequence: TGTGCCAGCAGCTTGGCGGGGCCAAACATTCAGTACTTC.

CDR3 in amino acids: CASSEPASGNTIYF. The CDR3 DNA sequence: TGTGCCAGCAGCGAGCCAGCTTCTGGAAACACCATATATTTT. This chain links TRBV9 with TRBJ1-3, with D uncertain. V lost 3 bases and J 1 base, leaving 8 bases between the germline ends. Germline lookup yields CDR1 SGDLS and CDR2 YYNGEE. This CDR3 has 14 amino acids.

This chain uses TRBV6-4 with TRBJ1-2; a possible D gene is TRBD1 (5 bases). The CDR3 is made up of 15 amino acids. The germline gives CDR1 MRHNA, CDR2 SNTAGT. The V end was cut by 5 bases, the J end by 4 bases, with 17 bases between. The CDR3 nucleotides are TGTGCCAGCAGTCCGGACCCAGGGCCGGCCTATGGCTACACCTTC. Protein sequence: CASSPDPGPAYGYTF.

The chain recombines TRBV29-1 with TRBJ2-7, with TRBD2 as a possible D gene (6 bases). The germline gives CDR1 SQVTM, CDR2 ANQGSEA. The V gene lost 7 bases and the J gene lost 3 bases, with 16 bases spanning the gap. CDR3 length: 13 amino acids. In DNA form, the CDR3 reads TGCAGCGGACAGATGGGGGGTGGCTACGAGCAGTACTTC. Its protein product is CSGQMGGGYEQYF.

This chain joins TRBV19 and TRBJ1-1; TRBD1 might be the D (5 bases). The CDR3 runs 17 residues. Between the trimmed V and J ends, which lost 4 bases and 0 bases, there was a span of 18 bases. CDR1 and CDR2 (germline): LNHDA, SQIVND (reference sequence). The CDR3 region is CASSKGSTSHLNTEAFF. The CDR3 DNA is TGTGCCAGTAGTAAGGGGTCAACATCCCACCTGAACACTGAAGCTTTCTTT.

V gene TRBV6-5 combines with J gene TRBJ2-7; D gene uncertain. V dropped 2 bases and J dropped 0 bases, with 5 bases sitting between them. CDR1 and CDR2 from the germline V gene are MNHEY and SVGAGI. This CDR3 has 13 residues. The DNA of the CDR3 is TGTGCCAGCAGTTACAGCCGCTCCTACGAGCAGTACTTC. This sequence encodes CASSYSRSYEQYF.

The genes are TRBV28 and TRBJ2-1; 11 bases match TRBD2. V dropped 6 bases and J dropped 6; count of bases not matched to a gene: 10. The CDR3 loop spans 16 amino acids. Per germline, CDR1 MDHEN and CDR2 SYDVKM. The CDR3 DNA reads as TGTGCCAGCAGCCCGCCCCCTAGCGGGGGGATCAATGAGCAGTTCTTC. Protein sequence: CASSPPPSGGINEQFF. Combining the CDR3 with reference TRBV28 and TRBJ2-1 gives the whole variable domain DVKVTQSSRYLVKRTGEKVFLECVQDMDHENMFWYRQDPGLGLRLIYFSYDVKMKEKGDIPEGYSVSREKKERFSLILESASTNQTSMYLCASSPPPSGGINEQFFGPGTRLTVL.